These T cell receptor beta chains were read from a single sample in a study of neoadjuvant nivolumab and ipilimumab in lung cancer. The protocol was immunoSEQ multiplex PCR, while the TCRdb copy is restricted to in-frame clones and leaves out a portion. The sample lists roughly 30,000 clones, approximately 80% seen once, with 6% to 7% in the top ten. This sample comprised peripheral blood, obtained before neoadjuvant nivolumab, alone or with ipilimumab. The receptors were sampled from an adult with non-small cell lung cancer. CDR3s include the opening cysteine and the closing phenylalanine or tryptophan. Each record gives: V gene, clone size, J gene, D gene, CDR3 DNA, CDR3 protein. A D gene is named only where the DNA matches it firmly. Clone size is given for some rows only: seen once, a few or many times, or a class if the clone is expanded.

V gene: TRBV27; clone size: NA; J gene: TRBJ2-1; D gene: TRBD2; CDR3 DNA: TGTGCCAGCAGTTTAATTGGGACTAGGCGGAATGAGCAGTTCTTC; CDR3 protein: CASSLIGTRRNEQFF
V gene: TRBV5-4; clone size: NA; J gene: TRBJ1-1; D gene: NA; CDR3 DNA: TGTGCCAGCAGCTTGGAAGATGTTGGGGGGACTGAAGCTTTCTTT; CDR3 protein: CASSLEDVGGTEAFF
V gene: TRBV6-1; clone size: few; J gene: TRBJ2-3; D gene: TRBD1; CDR3 DNA: TGTGCCAGCAGGTCGACAGGGAACACAGATACGCAGTATTTT; CDR3 protein: CASRSTGNTDTQYF
V gene: TRBV5-1; clone size: NA; J gene: TRBJ1-4; D gene: NA; CDR3 DNA: TGCGCCAGCAGCGTGGGCACAAATGAAAAACTGTTTTTT; CDR3 protein: CASSVGTNEKLFF
V gene: TRBV6-1; clone size: NA; J gene: TRBJ2-3; D gene: NA; CDR3 DNA: TGTGCCAGCAGTGAAGGGGGAGTGCCCACAGATACGCAGTATTTT; CDR3 protein: CASSEGGVPTDTQYF
V gene: TRBV15; clone size: NA; J gene: TRBJ2-2; D gene: TRBD2; CDR3 DNA: TGTGCCACCAGCACCGGGGGGACCGGGTTGTTTTTT; CDR3 protein: CATSTGGTGLFF
V gene: TRBV10-3; clone size: NA; J gene: TRBJ1-1; D gene: NA; CDR3 DNA: TGTGCCATCACCGGACGGACGAACACTGAAGCTTTCTTT; CDR3 protein: CAITGRTNTEAFF
V gene: TRBV10-3; clone size: NA; J gene: TRBJ1-4; D gene: TRBD1; CDR3 DNA: TGTGCCAGCAGACAGGGGGAGGAAAAACTGTTTTTT; CDR3 protein: CASRQGEEKLFF
V gene: TRBV6-4; clone size: NA; J gene: TRBJ2-2; D gene: NA; CDR3 DNA: TGTGCCAGCAGTGACTATCCTACGAACACCGGGGAGCTGTTTTTT; CDR3 protein: CASSDYPTNTGELFF
V gene: TRBV9; clone size: NA; J gene: TRBJ1-4; D gene: TRBD1; CDR3 DNA: TGTGCCAGCAGCCCTAGGGGGCCCCCTAATGAAAAACTGTTTTTT; CDR3 protein: CASSPRGPPNEKLFF
V gene: TRBV12-5; clone size: NA; J gene: TRBJ1-2; D gene: TRBD1; CDR3 DNA: TGTGCTAGTGGTTTGGTAGCTGGGGACAGGGGGTACTATGGCTACACCTTC; CDR3 protein: CASGLVAGDRGYYGYTF
V gene: TRBV7-2; clone size: NA; J gene: TRBJ2-3; D gene: NA; CDR3 DNA: TGTGCCAGCAGCCCCCCCGGGGATACGCAGTATTTT; CDR3 protein: CASSPPGDTQYF
V gene: TRBV9; clone size: NA; J gene: TRBJ1-5; D gene: NA; CDR3 DNA: TGTGCCAGCGGCCGAGGGTATAGCAATCAGCCCCAGCATTTT; CDR3 protein: CASGRGYSNQPQHF
V gene: TRBV6-1; clone size: NA; J gene: TRBJ2-4; D gene: NA; CDR3 DNA: TGTGCCAGCAGGGGACTAGCCAAAAACATTCAGTACTTC; CDR3 protein: CASRGLAKNIQYF
V gene: TRBV28; clone size: NA; J gene: TRBJ1-3; D gene: NA; CDR3 DNA: TGTGCCAGCAGTTCAGCCGGGAAGGCCGGATTT; CDR3 protein: CASSSAGKAGF
V gene: TRBV7-3; clone size: NA; J gene: TRBJ2-1; D gene: NA; CDR3 DNA: TGTGCCAGCAGCCCTCGAACGATGGCTACAATGGACAATGAGCAGTTCTTC; CDR3 protein: CASSPRTMATMDNEQFF
V gene: TRBV28; clone size: NA; J gene: TRBJ1-1; D gene: NA; CDR3 DNA: TGTGCCACATTCAAGACACGAACCGAAGCTTTCTTT; CDR3 protein: CATFKTRTEAFF
V gene: TRBV6-4; clone size: NA; J gene: TRBJ1-1; D gene: TRBD1; CDR3 DNA: TGTGCCAGCACTGCTTCCCCCGGACAGGGGGAAGCTTTCTTT; CDR3 protein: CASTASPGQGEAFF
V gene: TRBV2; clone size: NA; J gene: TRBJ2-2; D gene: NA; CDR3 DNA: TGTGCCAGCAGATACCGGGGGTACACAACCGGGGAGCTGTTTTTT; CDR3 protein: CASRYRGYTTGELFF
V gene: TRBV4-3; clone size: NA; J gene: TRBJ2-7; D gene: NA; CDR3 DNA: TGCGCCAGCAGCCGCGAGGGCAACGAGCAGTACTTC; CDR3 protein: CASSREGNEQYF
V gene: TRBV7-6; clone size: NA; J gene: TRBJ1-5; D gene: NA; CDR3 DNA: TGTGCCAGCAGCTTAGCCAGGGGAGGCAATCAGCCCCAGCATTTT; CDR3 protein: CASSLARGGNQPQHF
V gene: TRBV7-9; clone size: NA; J gene: TRBJ2-6; D gene: NA; CDR3 DNA: TGTGCCAGCAGCCGACAGGTTCAGAGCTCTGGGGCCAACGTCCTGACTTTC; CDR3 protein: CASSRQVQSSGANVLTF
V gene: TRBV29-1; clone size: few; J gene: TRBJ1-2; D gene: NA; CDR3 DNA: TGCAGCGTTGCAGCTAACTATGGCTACACCTTC; CDR3 protein: CSVAANYGYTF
V gene: TRBV18; clone size: NA; J gene: TRBJ1-5; D gene: NA; CDR3 DNA: TGTGCCAGCTCAACCCAGGGAAGCAATCAGCCCCAGCATTTT; CDR3 protein: CASSTQGSNQPQHF
V gene: TRBV9; clone size: NA; J gene: TRBJ2-2; D gene: NA; CDR3 DNA: TGTGCCAGCAGCGTAGTTGGCCAGAACACCGGGGAGCTGTTTTTT; CDR3 protein: CASSVVGQNTGELFF
V gene: TRBV11-3; clone size: NA; J gene: TRBJ2-1; D gene: TRBD1; CDR3 DNA: TGTGCCAGCAGCTTAGGACAGGGCAATGAGCAGTTCTTC; CDR3 protein: CASSLGQGNEQFF
V gene: TRBV7-8; clone size: once; J gene: TRBJ1-2; D gene: NA; CDR3 DNA: TGTGCCAGCTCACCGGACACTAACTATGGCTACACCTTC; CDR3 protein: CASSPDTNYGYTF
V gene: TRBV4-1; clone size: once; J gene: TRBJ2-1; D gene: TRBD1; CDR3 DNA: TGCGCCAGCAGCTCACGGACCCGGGACAGGGCCAATGAGCAGTTCTTC; CDR3 protein: CASSSRTRDRANEQFF
V gene: TRBV7-9; clone size: few; J gene: TRBJ1-5; D gene: NA; CDR3 DNA: TGTGCCAGCAGCCGGGGAGGTGCGAATCAGCCCCAGCATTTT; CDR3 protein: CASSRGGANQPQHF
V gene: TRBV9; clone size: NA; J gene: TRBJ2-1; D gene: NA; CDR3 DNA: TGTGCCAGCAGCGTAGGCGCAACAGGGAACAATGAGCAGTTCTTC; CDR3 protein: CASSVGATGNNEQFF
V gene: TRBV15; clone size: NA; J gene: TRBJ2-1; D gene: NA; CDR3 DNA: TGTGCCACCAGCAGAGTTCACGGGGAGCAGTTCTTC; CDR3 protein: CATSRVHGEQFF
V gene: TRBV10-3; clone size: NA; J gene: TRBJ1-2; D gene: TRBD1; CDR3 DNA: TGTGCCATCAGGGAGACAGGGGGCGGCTTCTATGGCTACACCTTC; CDR3 protein: CAIRETGGGFYGYTF
V gene: TRBV28; clone size: NA; J gene: TRBJ1-6; D gene: NA; CDR3 DNA: TGTGCCAGCAGCAACCGGGATCTGATCTATAATTCACCCCTCCACTTT; CDR3 protein: CASSNRDLIYNSPLHF
V gene: TRBV18; clone size: few; J gene: TRBJ2-1; D gene: NA; CDR3 DNA: TGTGCCAGCTCACCGGACAGCCACCTGGGTGAGCAGTTCTTC; CDR3 protein: CASSPDSHLGEQFF
V gene: TRBV5-1; clone size: NA; J gene: TRBJ2-1; D gene: NA; CDR3 DNA: TGCGCCAGCAGCTGGGACACCGCAGCGCAGTTCTTC; CDR3 protein: CASSWDTAAQFF
V gene: TRBV5-1; clone size: once; J gene: TRBJ2-7; D gene: NA; CDR3 DNA: TGCGCCAGCAGCTTGAATCCCAGGAGCTCCTACGAGCAGTACTTC; CDR3 protein: CASSLNPRSSYEQYF